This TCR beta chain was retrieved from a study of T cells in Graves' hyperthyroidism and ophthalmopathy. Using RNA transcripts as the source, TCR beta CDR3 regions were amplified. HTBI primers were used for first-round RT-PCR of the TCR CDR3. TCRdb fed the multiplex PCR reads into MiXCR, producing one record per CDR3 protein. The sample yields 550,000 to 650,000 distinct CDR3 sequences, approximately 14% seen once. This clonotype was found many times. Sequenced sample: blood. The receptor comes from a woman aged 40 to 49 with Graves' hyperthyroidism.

As DNA, the CDR3 is TGTGCCAGCAGTTTGGGGGGGGGAGTGAACACTGAAGCTTTCTTT. It codes for CASSLGGGVNTEAFF. The rearrangement links TRBV27 to TRBJ1-1; TRBD1 might be the D (5 bases). There are 15 residues in the CDR3. Germline V gives CDR1 MNHEY, CDR2 SMNVEV (reference sequence). Trimming left V 3 bases short and J 0 bases short, with 11 bases between.